What follows describes a single T cell receptor beta chain. Using immunoSEQ multiplex PCR, the repertoire was profiled, and TCRdb retains in-frame clones only, with some absent. The sample lists about 170,000 clones, roughly 86% seen once, with 7.5% to 9.5% in the top ten. This entry belongs to a study of blood T cell repertoires in COVID-19. Study summary: The origin of the acute and convalescent COVID-19 samples was the United States, Italy and Spain. Sources were T cells, B-cell-depleted T cells, or PBMCs; the material itself was cDNA or gDNA.

Germline CDR1 and CDR2: SGHAT and FQNNGV. V dropped 5 bases and J dropped 1 base, with 18 bases sitting between them. The CDR3 sequence is 16 residues long. The chain links TRBV11-2 to TRBJ2-7, with a weak D call TRBD1 (5 bases). Sequenced sample: peripheral blood. The TCR comes from a middle-aged man who had recovered from COVID-19. CDR3 amino acids: CASSQSSMGLSYEQYF. The DNA for the CDR3 is TGTGCCAGCAGCCAATCTTCAATGGGGCTATCCTACGAGCAGTACTTC.